This is a list of T cell receptor beta chains from one sample in a study of beta chain features in type 1 diabetes. Here immunoSEQ multiplex PCR was the method, and the copy in TCRdb shows in-frame clones only, minus some. Of approximately 90,000 clones in the sample, around 32% were seen once. The sequenced sample was stem cell memory CD4+ T cells from blood. These receptor sequences come from a woman between 18 and 30 years old in good health. The CDR3 runs from the conserved cysteine through the conserved F or W. The order of the fields is V gene, D gene, clone size, J gene, CDR3 DNA, CDR3 protein. The D gene is left open where the match is weak. Clone size is shown for a subset of rows, as once, few, many or a class of expanded clone.

V: TRBV7-2
D: TRBD1
size: few
J: TRBJ2-5
DNA: TGTGCCAGCAGCTTAAGGACAGGGGAGACCCAGTACTTC
CDR3: CASSLRTGETQYF

V: TRBV7-3
D: TRBD2
size: .
J: TRBJ2-2
DNA: TGTGCCAGCTCGGGGGGGGCGAACACCGGGGAGCTGTTTTTT
CDR3: CASSGGANTGELFF

V: TRBV5-1
D: .
size: few
J: TRBJ2-5
DNA: TGCGCCAGCAGCTCCACCGCGGGGCCGGAAGAGACCCAGTACTTC
CDR3: CASSSTAGPEETQYF

V: TRBV11-1
D: TRBD1
size: few
J: TRBJ2-5
DNA: TGTGCCAGCAGCTTGCAGACAGGGGATCGAGAGACCCAGTACTTC
CDR3: CASSLQTGDRETQYF

V: TRBV5-1
D: TRBD2
size: .
J: TRBJ2-1
DNA: TGCGCCAGCAGCGCCACCCTAGCGGGGGGAGGAAATGAGCAGTTCTTC
CDR3: CASSATLAGGGNEQFF

V: TRBV5-1
D: TRBD2
size: .
J: TRBJ2-5
DNA: TGCGCCAGCAGCAGAGGACTAGCGGGAGGGTCCGGAGAGACCCAGTACTTC
CDR3: CASSRGLAGGSGETQYF

V: TRBV5-1
D: TRBD1
size: .
J: TRBJ2-7
DNA: TGCGCCAGCAGCTCTTTGACAGGGGATGTAGCCTACGAGCAGTACTTC
CDR3: CASSSLTGDVAYEQYF

V: TRBV30
D: .
size: .
J: TRBJ1-4
DNA: TGTGCCTGGAAAGGGACACAAGATGAAAAACTGTTTTTT
CDR3: CAWKGTQDEKLFF

V: TRBV30
D: TRBD1
size: few
J: TRBJ2-1
DNA: TGTGCCTGGAGTACCGGACAGGGGACCTACAATGAGCAGTTCTTC
CDR3: CAWSTGQGTYNEQFF

V: TRBV7-2
D: .
size: few
J: TRBJ2-3
DNA: TGTGCCAGCAGCTTAGGACTAGGAAGCACAGATACGCAGTATTTT
CDR3: CASSLGLGSTDTQYF

V: TRBV6-1
D: .
size: once
J: TRBJ2-1
DNA: TGTGCCAGCAGTGAAAGGCAGGGCACCTACAATGAGCAGTTCTTC
CDR3: CASSERQGTYNEQFF

V: TRBV2
D: .
size: .
J: TRBJ1-1
DNA: TGTGCCAGCAGTACAGGCGGGGAAGTGAACACTGAAGCTTTCTTT
CDR3: CASSTGGEVNTEAFF

V: TRBV18
D: TRBD1
size: few
J: TRBJ2-7
DNA: TGTGCCAGCTCACCGGACAGGGGGCGCGGCGAGCAGTACTTC
CDR3: CASSPDRGRGEQYF

V: TRBV18
D: .
size: .
J: TRBJ2-6
DNA: TGTGCCAGCTCACCAATGACAGGTGCCGGGGCCAACGTCCTGACTTTC
CDR3: CASSPMTGAGANVLTF

V: TRBV18
D: .
size: few
J: TRBJ1-2
DNA: TGTGCCAGCTCACCCCCCGGGAAACAGAATTATGGCTACACCTTC
CDR3: CASSPPGKQNYGYTF

V: TRBV29-1
D: TRBD1
size: .
J: TRBJ2-1
DNA: TGCAGCGTCGCCGGGACAGGGGGATCTTGGGAGCGGGATCCTGAGCAGTTCTTC
CDR3: CSVAGTGGSWERDPEQFF

V: TRBV7-6
D: .
size: .
J: TRBJ2-3
DNA: TGTGCCAGCAGCCGCCCGGGATGGAGCGGCTCAATCCGGACAGATACGCAGTATTTT
CDR3: CASSRPGWSGSIRTDTQYF